One sample yielded the 22 T cell receptor beta chains listed below, sequenced in a study of T cells in Graves' hyperthyroidism and ophthalmopathy. RNA transcripts were the template for amplifying TCR beta CDR3 regions. TCR CDR3 regions were first amplified by RT-PCR with HTBI primers. TCRdb re-called the multiplex PCR reads through MiXCR, storing one row per CDR3 protein. The table shows 540,000 or so distinct CDR3 sequences, with around 16% occurring only once. The sequenced sample was blood. The receptors shown here come from a woman aged 25 to 39 with Graves' hyperthyroidism.

This clonotype appeared many times. The chain combines TRBV6-1 with TRBJ2-7; D is unresolved. With 5 bases removed from V and 4 bases from J, the gap between germline ends came to 18 bases. The germline CDR1 and CDR2 sequences are MNHNS and SASEGT. The CDR3 loop spans 15 amino acids. This chain's CDR3 is CASSFGQFADYEQYF. The CDR3 DNA reads TGTGCCAGCAGTTTTGGTCAGTTCGCCGATTACGAGCAGTACTTC.

This clonotype was seen ten or more times. This sequence joins TRBV7-3 and TRBJ2-1, with D perhaps TRBD1 (5 bases). The germline V gene has CDR1 SGHTA and CDR2 FQGTGA. The V end was cut by 6 bases, the J end by 8 bases, with 14 bases between. The CDR3 has 13 residues. This CDR3 is CASSSGRVDEQFF. In nucleotides, the CDR3 is TGTGCCAGCAGTTCAGGCAGGGTCGATGAGCAGTTCTTC.

This clonotype was picked up many times. This rearrangement joins TRBV27 to TRBJ2-7; TRBD1 or TRBD2 may be the D gene (5 bases each). V lost 6 bases and J lost 7, with 13 bases in between. Per germline, CDR1 MNHEY and CDR2 SMNVEV (reference sequence). CDR3 size: 12 residues. This chain's CDR3 is CASSGTASEQYF. The CDR3 DNA reads as TGTGCCAGCAGCGGGACGGCCTCTGAGCAGTACTTC.

CDR3 residues: CSLSGVGLAGVSSYNEQFF. For the CDR3, the DNA is TGCAGCTTGTCAGGGGTCGGGCTAGCGGGAGTGTCGTCCTACAATGAGCAGTTCTTC. The chain is built from TRBV29-1 and TRBJ2-1; TRBD2 agrees at 10 bases. The CDR3 totals 19 residues. Trimming took 8 bases from V and 1 from J; bases not matched to a gene: 20. Germline lookup yields CDR1 SQVTM and CDR2 ANQGSEA.

This chain joins TRBV14 and TRBJ2-7; D is ambiguous. The V end lost 5 bases, the J end lost 2 bases, and 10 bases lay between the germline ends. The CDR3 consists of 13 residues. Germline CDR1 SGHDN, CDR2 FVKESK. The CDR3 DNA is TGTGCCAGCAGCTTTGGATTACCCTACGAGCAGTACTTC. It codes for CASSFGLPYEQYF.

This clonotype was detected many times. V is TRBV29-1 and J is TRBJ2-1, with no clear D. CDR3 length: 10 residues. CDR1 is SQVTM, CDR2 ANQGSEA, per germline. V was shortened by 5 bases and J by 7 bases, with 6 bases between the two germline ends. This CDR3 is CSVLGNEQFF. The DNA of the CDR3 is TGCAGCGTTTTGGGGAATGAGCAGTTCTTC.

At least ten counts were recorded for this clonotype. The chain links TRBV20-1 to TRBJ2-1, with 8 nucleotides matching TRBD2. The V gene's germline CDR1 is DFQATT and CDR2 SNEGSKA (reference sequence). V shed 0 bases, J shed 9 bases, and the junction held 4 bases outside the gene matches. This CDR3 comprises 13 residues. The CDR3 here is CSAREGSGGEQFF. In DNA form, the CDR3 reads TGCAGTGCTAGAGAAGGGAGCGGGGGTGAGCAGTTCTTC.

This clonotype was seen at least ten times. J is TRBJ2-1 and V is TRBV7-2, with TRBD2 as a possible D gene (6 bases). V dropped 8 bases and J dropped 7 bases, with 18 bases sitting between them. Per germline, CDR1 SGHTA and CDR2 FQGNSA. This CDR3 is 14 amino acids long. The CDR3 loop is CASERSGPGNEQFF. Here the CDR3 DNA reads TGTGCCAGCGAGAGGAGCGGGCCCGGAAATGAGCAGTTCTTC.

J is TRBJ1-4 and V is TRBV19; 8 bases map to TRBD1. Looked up from germline, CDR1 is LNHDA and CDR2 is SQIVND (reference sequence). Trimming removed 5 bases from V and 12 bases from J; junction bases left unmatched: 11. The length of the CDR3 is 14 residues. CDR3 nucleotide sequence: TGTGCCAGTAGTCCCCGACAGGGGTCGACGCAACTGTTTTTT. It specifies CASSPRQGSTQLFF.

This clonotype has at least ten counts. The chain has TRBV6-1 and TRBJ1-1, with 8 nucleotides matching TRBD1. The germline gives CDR1 MNHNS, CDR2 SASEGT. Losses at the gene ends were 5 bases for V and 0 bases for J; bases not matched to a gene: 5. This CDR3 has 15 residues. The CDR3 protein is CASSPTGAMNTEAFF. The CDR3 coding sequence is TGTGCCAGCAGTCCGACAGGGGCAATGAACACTGAAGCTTTCTTT.

This clonotype was counted many times. This rearrangement joins TRBV2 to TRBJ1-1, with TRBD1 as a possible D gene (5 bases). The CDR3 length is 14 residues. Trimming pared 2 bases from V and 4 bases from J, leaving 11 bases between. CDR1 and CDR2 (germline): SNHLY, FYNNEI. CDR3 region: CASSELRVGTEAFF. In nucleotides, the CDR3 is TGTGCCAGCAGTGAACTCAGGGTTGGCACTGAAGCTTTCTTT.

The table lists this clonotype with a few counts. This sequence joins TRBV7-9 and TRBJ2-7, with D unresolved. The V end was cut by 0 bases, the J end by 3 bases, with 12 bases between. Germline V gene sequence: CDR1 SEHNR, CDR2 FQNEAQ (reference sequence). The CDR3 covers 15 residues. CDR3 nucleotides: TGTGCCAGCAGCTTAGCAGGGCTACTGAGCTACGAGCAGTACTTC. Its translation: CASSLAGLLSYEQYF.

The chain joins TRBV5-5 to TRBJ1-2; possible D gene TRBD1, 6 bases. Germline CDR1 reads SGHKS; CDR2 reads YYEKEE (reference sequence). CDR3 length: 14 amino acids. V was pared by 5 bases and J by 0 bases, with 11 bases between. The DNA for the CDR3 is TGTGCCAGCAGTAGACAGGCATCTAACTATGGCTACACCTTC. It codes for CASSRQASNYGYTF.

This clonotype has a count of ten or more. J is TRBJ1-5 and V is TRBV6-1; no firm D call. The germline V gene encodes CDR1 MNHNS and CDR2 SASEGT. Deletions cut 7 bases from V and 0 bases from J, with 16 bases between. CDR3 length: 16 residues. In nucleotides, the CDR3 is TGTGCCAGCAAACCCTCCGCAGGAAATAGCAATCAGCCCCAGCATTTT. This codes for CASKPSAGNSNQPQHF.

This clonotype was counted many times. The V gene is TRBV30, the J gene TRBJ1-1, with D possibly being TRBD1 (5 bases). With 0 bases removed from V and 7 bases from J, the gap between germline ends came to 12 bases. CDR1 is GTSNPN and CDR2 is SVGIG in the germline V gene (reference sequence). This CDR3 contains 13 residues. CDR3 residues: CAWSVRGAGEAFF. The CDR3, as DNA: TGTGCCTGGAGTGTAAGGGGAGCCGGTGAAGCTTTCTTT. Using reference TRBV30 and TRBJ1-1 for the parts outside the CDR3, the full variable domain is SQTIHQWPATLVQPVGSPLSLECTVEGTSNPNLYWYRQAAGRGLQLLFYSVGIGQISSEVPQNLSASRPQDRQFILSSKKLLLSDSGFYLCAWSVRGAGEAFFGQGTRLTVV.

The chain uses TRBV20-1 and TRBJ2-7, with 11 bases lining up with TRBD1. Germline V gene lookup returns CDR1 DFQATT and CDR2 SNEGSKA (reference sequence). The CDR3 spans 14 residues. Trimming removed 2 bases from V and 3 bases from J; junction bases left unmatched: 3. The CDR3 coding sequence is TGCAGTGCTAGAAGGGGGACAGGGGGCTACGAGCAGTACTTC. Residues: CSARRGTGGYEQYF.

In this sample, this clonotype turned up many times. The J gene is TRBJ2-1, the V gene TRBV30; weak D call: TRBD2 (6 bases). The CDR3 contains 17 residues. Germline CDR1 GTSNPN, CDR2 SVGIG (reference sequence). Deletions cut 0 bases from V and 0 bases from J, with 15 bases between. The CDR3 DNA is TGTGCCTGGAGTGTAGGGGTTCGGGAGAGCTCCTACAATGAGCAGTTCTTC. It encodes CAWSVGVRESSYNEQFF.

There are many counts of this clonotype. The chain carries TRBV9 and TRBJ2-5; no clear D gene. The V end lost 4 bases, the J end lost 5 bases, and 12 bases lay between the germline ends. CDR3 length equals 13 residues. Germline V gene lookup returns CDR1 SGDLS and CDR2 YYNGEE. The CDR3 DNA reads as TGTGCCAGCAGCCCGGACCTACGGGAGACCCAGTACTTC. As protein: CASSPDLRETQYF.

On this clonotype: A read error may explain this, as a much larger clone is one base away. The chain is built from TRBV12-5 and TRBJ2-1; TRBD2 matches at 7 bases. Germline CDR1 and CDR2: LGHNT and FRNRAP. The CDR3 is 14 amino acids. CDR3 in amino acids: CATLSGMGYNEQFF. The DNA of the CDR3 is TGTGCCACTTTGAGCGGGATGGGGTACAATGAGCAGTTCTTC. The full variable domain, in which reference TRBV12-5 and TRBJ2-1 provide the parts outside the CDR3, is DARVTQTPRHKVTEMGQEVTMRCQPILGHNTVFWYRQTMMQGLELLAYFRNRAPLDDSGMPKDRFSAEMPDATLATLKIQPSEPRDSAVYFCATLSGMGYNEQFFGPGTRLTVL.

This clonotype was found a few times. This chain joins TRBV6-6 and TRBJ1-2; D possibly corresponds to TRBD1 (5 bases). The germline V gene has CDR1 MNHNY and CDR2 SVGAGI (reference sequence). The CDR3 runs 14 residues. The V gene lost 2 bases and the J gene lost 8 bases, with 15 bases spanning the gap. For the CDR3, the DNA is TGTGCCAGCAGTTACGGGACGGGGGGTTGGGGCTACACCTTC. This gives the protein CASSYGTGGWGYTF.

Many counts were recorded for this clonotype. The chain employs TRBV4-2 and TRBJ2-3; 7 bases are shared with TRBD1. From germline, CDR1 is LGHNA and CDR2 YNFKEQ. V lost 1 base and J lost 0; bases outside the gene matches: 1. The CDR3 runs 15 residues. DNA for the CDR3: TGTGCCAGCAGCCAAGGGGGACAGAGCACAGATACGCAGTATTTT. This codes for CASSQGGQSTDTQYF.

This clonotype was counted a few times. A much larger clone differs by one base, so this may be a read error. This sequence joins TRBV11-2 and TRBJ1-1; D perhaps matches TRBD1 (6 bases). Deletions cut 4 bases from V and 10 bases from J, with 13 bases between. Germline CDR1 SGHAT, CDR2 FQNNGV. This CDR3 has 12 residues. The CDR3: CASSSQGCGAFF. CDR3 nucleotide sequence: TGTGCCAGCAGCTCACAGGGTTGTGGAGCTTTCTTT.